Here is one T cell receptor (beta chain) with its context. Original methodology: Estimation of nucleated cell counts relied on the amplification of reference gene primers. Here immunoSEQ multiplex PCR was the method, and the copy in TCRdb shows in-frame clones only, minus some. V and J calls and clone size are those listed in that table; D and trimming were worked out from the DNA. The sample has about 250,000 clones, 70% to 90% seen once; the top ten hold approximately 2.1%. This entry comes from a study of blood T cell repertoires in COVID-19. Study as a whole: The United States, Italy and Spain provided the acute and convalescent COVID-19 samples. T cells, B-cell-depleted T cells, or PBMCs provided the cDNA or gDNA that served as material.

CDR3 length equals 13 residues. Germline-derived CDR1 and CDR2 are WNHNN and SYGVQD (reference sequence). The trim removed 2 bases at V and 5 bases at J, leaving 0 bases unmatched. This receptor was identified in a middle-aged woman who had recovered from COVID-19. Sequences were obtained from peripheral blood. This chain links TRBV10-1 with TRBJ2-1; the match to TRBD1 covers 7 bases. The chain's CDR3 is CASSETGDNEQFF. In DNA, the CDR3 is TGCGCCAGCAGTGAGACAGGGGACAATGAGCAGTTCTTC.